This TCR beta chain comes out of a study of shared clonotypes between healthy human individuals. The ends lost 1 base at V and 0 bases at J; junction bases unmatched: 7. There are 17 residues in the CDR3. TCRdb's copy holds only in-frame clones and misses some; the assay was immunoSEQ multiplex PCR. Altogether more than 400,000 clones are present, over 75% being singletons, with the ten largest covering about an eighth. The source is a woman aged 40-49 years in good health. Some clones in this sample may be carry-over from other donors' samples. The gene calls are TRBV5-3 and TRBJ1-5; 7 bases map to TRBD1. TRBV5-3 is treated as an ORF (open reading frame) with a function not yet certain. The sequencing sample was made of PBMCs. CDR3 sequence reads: CARSLLSGQISNQPQHF. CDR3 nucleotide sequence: TGTGCCAGAAGCTTGCTATCGGGACAGATTAGCAATCAGCCCCAGCATTTT.